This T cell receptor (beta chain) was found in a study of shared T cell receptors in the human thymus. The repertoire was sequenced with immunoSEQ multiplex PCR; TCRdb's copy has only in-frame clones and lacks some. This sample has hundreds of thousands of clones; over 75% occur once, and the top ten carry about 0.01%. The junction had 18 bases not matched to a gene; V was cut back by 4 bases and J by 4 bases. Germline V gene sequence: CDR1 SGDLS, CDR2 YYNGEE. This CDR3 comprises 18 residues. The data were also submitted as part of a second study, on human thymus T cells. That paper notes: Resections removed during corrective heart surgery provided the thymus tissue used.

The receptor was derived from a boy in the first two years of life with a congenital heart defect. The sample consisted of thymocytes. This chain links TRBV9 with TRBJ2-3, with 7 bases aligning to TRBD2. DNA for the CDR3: TGTGCCAGCAGCCCCCGCCGGGAGGCTAGCTCTTTTCCAGATACGCAGTATTTT. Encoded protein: CASSPRREASSFPDTQYF.